A single sample gave rise to the 22 T cell receptor beta chains below, sequenced in a study of CD8+CD57+ T cells in acquired aplastic anemia. Genomic DNA served as template for TCR beta VDJ and CDR3 profiling. TCRdb reprocessed the reads via MiXCR and lists one record per CDR3 protein. The sample includes some 180,000 distinct CDR3 sequences, roughly half of them seen just once. The sequencing sample was made of sorted CD4+, CD8+, or CD8+CD57+ T cells (not recorded which) from PBMCs. The receptor source for this set is a human donor in good health.

The rearrangement joins TRBV20-1 to TRBJ2-3, with D maybe TRBD1 (6 bases). Germline values: CDR1 DFQATT, CDR2 SNEGSKA (reference sequence). Trimming stripped 3 bases from V and 4 bases from J, with 11 bases between. CDR3 length: 13 amino acids. Written as DNA, the CDR3 is TGCAGTGCTAGCGGGACATTGCCAGATACGCAGTATTTT. Translated, it gives CSASGTLPDTQYF.

This clonotype was seen many times. V gene TRBV6-5 combines with J gene TRBJ1-1; a weak D match, TRBD1 (6 bases). The CDR3 runs to 17 residues. Germline values: CDR1 MNHEY, CDR2 SVGAGI. The ends were cut back, 0 bases at V and 2 bases at J, with 16 bases in the middle. The CDR3: CASSYSRPRGQNTEAFF. CDR3 nucleotide sequence: TGTGCCAGCAGTTACTCGCGTCCCAGGGGCCAAAACACTGAAGCTTTCTTT.

This clonotype has ten or more counts. J is TRBJ2-7 and V is TRBV20-1, with TRBD2 identical over 16 bases. The V and J ends lost 7 bases and 2 bases, in that order; junction bases with no gene match: 11. The germline gives CDR1 DFQATT, CDR2 SNEGSKA (reference sequence). The CDR3 is made up of 17 amino acids. Here the CDR3 DNA reads TGCAGTGTCCCCGGGACTAGCGGGAGGGCCACCCCCTACGAGCAGTACTTC. This encodes CSVPGTSGRATPYEQYF.

There are many counts of this clonotype. CDR3 amino acids: CASSEFGSENTIYF. The CDR3, as DNA: TGTGCCAGCAGTGAATTCGGAAGTGAGAACACCATATATTTT. The rearrangement joins TRBV25-1 to TRBJ1-3; D call uncertain. With 1 base removed from V and 7 bases from J, the gap between germline ends came to 11 bases. The CDR3 contains 14 residues. Germline V lookup: CDR1 MGHDK, CDR2 SYGVNS.

The V and J genes are TRBV2 and TRBJ1-2; D uncertain. V was trimmed by 7 bases and J by 8 bases, leaving 11 bases between them. CDR3 length: 11 residues. Germline CDR1 and CDR2: SNHLY and FYNNEI. CDR3 region: CASTLLWGYTF. The CDR3 DNA reads TGTGCCAGCACCTTACTATGGGGCTACACCTTC.

Many counts were recorded for this clonotype. The chain joins TRBV6-4 to TRBJ1-3, with TRBD1 matching 9 bases. J gave up 9 bases and V 10 bases, and 7 bases lay outside the gene matches. The CDR3 length is 12 residues. Germline V gives CDR1 MRHNA, CDR2 SNTAGT. This CDR3 is CATSGTGRTIYF. DNA of the CDR3: TGTGCCACCTCCGGGACAGGGCGCACCATATATTTT.

This clonotype was recorded at least ten times. V usage is TRBV19 and J usage is TRBJ2-1, with D possibly TRBD1 on 6 matching bases. V dropped 6 bases and J dropped 5 bases, with 14 bases sitting between them. The CDR3 has 14 amino acids. Germline CDR1 reads LNHDA; CDR2 reads SQIVND (reference sequence). CDR3 DNA sequence: TGTGCCAGTAGACCCGAGGGGGAGAACAATGAGCAGTTCTTC. It codes for CASRPEGENNEQFF.

There are many counts of this clonotype. V and J are TRBV12-3 or TRBV12-4 and TRBJ2-1; tentatively, D is TRBD1 (6 bases). The ends were cut back, 4 bases at V and 0 bases at J, with 13 bases in the middle. This CDR3 is 16 amino acids long. The CDR3 sequence is CASSSGAISSYNEQFF. The CDR3 DNA reads TGTGCCAGCAGTTCAGGGGCCATAAGCTCCTACAATGAGCAGTTCTTC.

Comment on this clonotype: Being one base from a much bigger clone, this may be a read error. The chain couples TRBV5-6 to TRBJ1-1, with a possible D match to TRBD1 (6 bases). This CDR3 comprises 14 residues. V lost 7 bases, J lost 1 base, and 14 bases lay in between. Germline V gene sequence: CDR1 SGHDT, CDR2 YYEEEE. The CDR3 sequence: CASHPGVGNTEAFF. CDR3 DNA: TGTGCCAGCCATCCAGGGGTAGGGAACACTGAAGCTTTCTTT.

This clonotype was counted many times. This chain uses TRBV11-2 with TRBJ2-7; D may correspond to TRBD1 or TRBD2 (5 bases each). Trimming stripped 1 base from V and 7 bases from J, with 17 bases between. The germline V gene encodes CDR1 SGHAT and CDR2 FQNNGV. The CDR3 runs to 15 residues. The CDR3 DNA reads as TGTGCCAGCAGCTTAGGAGGGACCCAGCGTAATGAGCAGTACTTC. Protein product: CASSLGGTQRNEQYF. Based on the CDR3 plus reference TRBV11-2 and TRBJ2-7, the full variable domain is EAGVAQSPRYKIIEKRQSVAFWCNPISGHATLYWYQQILGQGPKLLIQFQNNGVVDDSQLPKDRFSAERLKGVDSTLKIQPAKLEDSAVYLCASSLGGTQRNEQYFGPGTRLTVT.

This clonotype was recorded once. The chain joins TRBV11-2 to TRBJ1-4, with D maybe TRBD1 (5 bases). CDR3 length: 15 amino acids. Trimming cost V 10 bases and J 3 bases, with 18 bases left between them. Looked up from germline, CDR1 is SGHAT and CDR2 is FQNNGV. CDR3 residues: CATKGPRDSNEKLFF. In DNA form, the CDR3 reads TGTGCCACCAAAGGCCCCCGGGACTCTAATGAAAAACTGTTTTTT.

In its sample, this clonotype was seen many times. CDR3 region: CASSIGRTGRGTEAFF. The CDR3 region has the DNA TGTGCCAGTAGTATCGGTCGGACAGGGAGAGGGACTGAAGCTTTCTTT. This sequence joins TRBV19 and TRBJ1-1; TRBD1 aligns across 8 bases. Germline V gene sequence: CDR1 LNHDA, CDR2 SQIVND (reference sequence). This CDR3 is built from 16 residues. Unmatched junction bases numbered 11, after V lost 3 bases and J lost 5 bases.

The V call is TRBV27, the J call TRBJ1-6; maybe TRBD1 (5 bases). Germline V gene lookup returns CDR1 MNHEY and CDR2 SMNVEV (reference sequence). V lost 6 bases, J lost 6 bases, and 15 bases lay in between. The CDR3 extends over 15 amino acids. The chain's CDR3 is CASRRPGPSNSPLHF. Written as DNA, the CDR3 is TGTGCCAGCAGACGTCCAGGGCCGAGTAATTCACCCCTCCACTTT.

As regards this clonotype: Since a much larger clone is just one base distant, this may be a read error. The chain employs TRBV14 and TRBJ2-1, with 9 positions matching TRBD2. The CDR3 runs 15 residues. Per the germline V gene, CDR1 is SGHDN and CDR2 is FVKESK. In nucleotides, the CDR3 is TGTGCCAGCAGCAAAAGCGGGAGGCGCTACAATAAGCAGTTCTTC. Amino acids: CASSKSGRRYNKQFF.

On this clonotype itself: At one of its ends the junction is not consistent with the germline gene, which may arise from a read error. The chain carries TRBV24-1 and TRBJ2-5; perhaps TRBD2 as D (5 bases). This CDR3 spans 15 amino acids. Germline loops: CDR1 KGHDR, CDR2 SFDVKD. CDR3 residues: CATGDPLGDQETQYF. The CDR3 DNA is TGTGCCACCGGTGATCCACTCGGGGACCAAGAGACCCAGTACTTC.

The table lists this clonotype with many counts. The chain has TRBV7-6 and TRBJ2-5; the match to TRBD2 covers 14 bases. Germline CDR1 is SGHVS and CDR2 is FNYEAQ. The CDR3 extends over 17 amino acids. Trimming at V came to 5 bases and at J to 4 bases, leaving 9 bases not matched to a gene. CDR3 in amino acids: CASSPPGLAGAGETQYF. DNA of the CDR3: TGTGCCAGCAGCCCCCCGGGACTAGCGGGGGCGGGAGAGACCCAGTACTTC.

Turning to this clonotype: With a much larger clone just one base away, this may be a read error. The rearrangement links TRBV6-1 to TRBJ2-6, with TRBD2 matching 14 bases. The CDR3 is made up of 17 amino acids. The germline gives CDR1 MNHNS, CDR2 SASEGT. The CDR3 DNA sequence: TGTGCCAGCAGTCTGGGACTAGCGGGAGCTGGGGCCGACGTCCTGACTTTC. Its translation: CASSLGLAGAGADVLTF.

This chain uses TRBV2 with TRBJ2-7, with 8 bases aligning to TRBD1. V shed 8 bases, J shed 4 bases, and the junction held 10 bases outside the gene matches. This CDR3 is 14 amino acids long. Germline V lookup: CDR1 SNHLY, CDR2 FYNNEI. The CDR3 region has the DNA TGTGCCAGCCTGATCGGACAGGGTAATTACGAGCAGTACTTC. Protein: CASLIGQGNYEQYF.

This clonotype was seen at least ten times. J is TRBJ2-5 and V is TRBV24-1; 8 bases are a match to TRBD1. From germline, CDR1 is KGHDR and CDR2 SFDVKD. The CDR3 runs 15 residues. V shed 4 bases and J 4 bases; nucleotides not matched to a gene: 7. CDR3 bases: TGTGCCACCAGTGAAAGGCGCGGACAGGGAGAGACCCAGTACTTC. This translates into CATSERRGQGETQYF.

This clonotype was observed once. The chain joins TRBV7-3 to TRBJ2-5, with TRBD2 identical over 7 bases. The CDR3 sequence is 13 residues long. In germline, CDR1 is SGHTA, CDR2 FQGTGA. The trim removed 6 bases at V and 8 bases at J, leaving 9 bases unmatched. This CDR3 is CASSLAGEGTQYF. The CDR3 nucleotides are TGTGCCAGCAGTCTGGCGGGAGAGGGAACCCAGTACTTC.

This clonotype was seen only a few times. This chain uses TRBV6-1 with TRBJ1-4; 7 bases align to TRBD1. Germline assignment: CDR1 MNHNS and CDR2 SASEGT. The CDR3 contains 15 residues. Trimming took 6 bases from V and 3 from J; bases not matched to a gene: 7. The chain's CDR3 is CASRRNRGPNEKLFF. The CDR3 DNA is TGTGCCAGCAGACGTAACAGGGGTCCTAATGAAAAACTGTTTTTT.

At least ten counts were recorded for this clonotype. V is TRBV12-3 or TRBV12-4 and J is TRBJ2-2; 10 nucleotides line up with TRBD2. The CDR3 consists of 15 residues. J was trimmed by 1 base and V by 5 bases; bases with no gene match: 1. CDR3 protein: CASSRTSGNTGELFF. As DNA, the CDR3 is TGTGCCAGCAGTCGGACTAGCGGGAACACCGGGGAGCTGTTTTTT.